This T cell receptor beta chain stems from a study of T-cell reconstitution after alpha-beta-depleted transplantation in children (dated by TCRdb to the mid-2010s). Concerning the study at large: The study quantitatively tracked T-cell immune reconstitution after TCRalphabeta/CD19-depleted allogeneic hematopoietic cell transplantation in children using TCR repertoire profiling. Points the paper makes about the study in general: Apparently early alphabetaT-cell count recovery about two months after transplant reportedly relied on only several hundred rapidly expanded clones derived from non-depleted graft cells. In some patients, the high TCRbeta diversity seen at day 60 was put down to recipient T cells and intrathymic progenitors that had survived conditioning. Over subsequent months, a decline in hyperexpanded clone frequencies was noted, and after one year, T-cell counts and TCRbeta diversity were mostly ascribed to newly produced T cells.

Libraries were built with PCR. Sequencing took place on an Illumina HiSeq 2500. To normalize quantification of the TCRbeta repertoire, the TCR libraries were built with molecular barcoding that relied on unique molecular identifiers. The public reads were reanalyzed by TCRdb: fastp trimming at Q25, MiXCR alignment, in-frame beta chains only. Here each entry gathers all rows of one CDR3 protein and keeps the most common genes and DNA. The sample profile shows over 45,000 distinct CDR3 sequences; 44% of them were found once. The ten top clones hold approximately 98% of the sample. This clonotype was recorded many times. Its antigen is still unknown. No clone much larger than this one lies a single base away; base qualities are absent. Read against the paper, the sample's treatment or condition label means: allogeneic hematopoietic cell transplantation with graft depleted of TCRalphabeta T cells and CD19 B cells. Transplant recipients were children who received TCRalphabeta/CD19-depleted allogeneic hematopoietic cell grafts.

The CDR3 sequence holds 13 residues, the cysteine and phenylalanine included. Only the CDR3 region is kept as DNA, spanning 39 bases read in frame from base 1. Germline trimming amounts to 5 bases on V and 3 bases on J, with 2 as the count of junction bases outside the gene matches. The rearrangement combines TRBV12-3 or TRBV12-4 with TRBJ2-7, and 9 junctional nucleotides match TRBD1. The specimen was PBMCs, mostly from graft donor cells, collected 360 days after TCRalphabeta/CD19-depleted stem cell transplant. This TCR derives from a male patient between 10 and 17 years old who had a stem cell transplant for acute lymphoblastic leukemia, so the T cells may come from the graft donor. The encoded CDR3 is CASSPGQGYEQYF. The sequence in DNA is TGTGCCAGCAGTCCGGGACAGGGCTACGAGCAGTACTTC.